This T cell receptor (beta chain) was retrieved from a study of blood T cell repertoires in COVID-19. Study overall: Italy, Spain and the United States were the sources of the convalescent and acute COVID-19 samples. PBMCs, B-cell-depleted T cells, or T cells provided the cDNA or gDNA that made up the material.

V was trimmed by 2 bases and J by 1 base, leaving 9 bases between them. CDR1 and CDR2 from the germline V gene are MDHEN and SYDVKM. The CDR3 has 14 residues. This clone came up once. Produced via immunoSEQ multiplex PCR; TCRdb's table is partial and in-frame only. The sample shows about 270,000 clones, 85% of them seen only once. This receptor was identified in a human donor in a cohort sampled during active COVID-19. Material for sequencing was peripheral blood. The rearrangement joins TRBV28 to TRBJ2-7, with a weak D call TRBD2 (6 bases). The CDR3 nucleotides read TGTGCCAGCAGTTTAGCGGGAAGGTCCTACGAGCAGTACTTC. It translates to CASSLAGRSYEQYF.